These 29 T cell receptor beta chains originate from one sample sequenced in a study of prognosis after radiotherapy for stage I lung cancer. Genomic DNA yielded TCR beta CDR3, amplified by two-round multiplex PCR. The authors ran first-round PCR with primers specific to each TRBV and TRBJ gene. TCRdb itself ran the multiplex PCR reads through MiXCR, one entry per CDR3 protein. The sample shows 12,000 to 15,000 distinct CDR3 sequences, 35% to 40% of them seen only once. The sequencing here drew on PBMCs, taken before or after stereotactic body radiation therapy (not recorded which). The source of these receptors is a donor aged 50 or older with non-small cell lung cancer.

In this sample, this clonotype turned up many times. The chain employs TRBV20-1 and TRBJ1-1, with a possible D match to TRBD1 (6 bases). CDR1 and CDR2 from the germline V gene are DFQATT and SNEGSKA (reference sequence). The CDR3 loop spans 12 amino acids. The DNA of the CDR3 is TGCAGCCACAGGGACATGAACACTGAAGCTTTCTTT. The encoded protein is CSHRDMNTEAFF.

This clonotype was seen a single time. CDR3 amino acids: CASSFCEGEQYF. CDR3 nucleotide sequence: TGTGCCAGCAGTTTTTGTGAGGGGGAGCAGTACTTC. The chain links TRBV12-3 or TRBV12-4 to TRBJ2-7; either TRBD1 or TRBD2 may fit D (5 bases each). Trimming took 3 bases from V and 7 from J, leaving 10 bases between them. This CDR3 contains 12 residues.

Relative to its sample, this clonotype is medium-sized (0.01 to 0.1%). The chain is built from TRBV20-1 and TRBJ2-3, with D uncertain. The V end was cut by 0 bases, the J end by 2 bases, with 9 bases between. The CDR3 covers 14 residues. Germline V CDR1 and CDR2: DFQATT, SNEGSKA (reference sequence). CDR3 residues: CSARDGGNTDTQYF. Here the CDR3 DNA reads TGCAGTGCTAGAGACGGCGGCAACACAGATACGCAGTATTTT.

The V gene is TRBV28, the J gene TRBJ2-6; D is ambiguous. This CDR3 region has 15 residues. Deletions cut 2 bases from V and 2 bases from J, with 7 bases between. Germline V gene data show CDR1 as MDHEN and CDR2 as SYDVKM. The CDR3 is CASSLLGTGANVLTF. CDR3 coding DNA: TGTGCCAGCAGTTTACTGGGGACTGGGGCCAACGTCCTGACTTTC.

This clonotype was observed at least ten times. This chain uses TRBV6-1 with TRBJ1-1; TRBD1 matches 11 bases. With 6 bases clipped from V and 0 bases from J, the junction kept 9 bases outside the gene matches. In germline, CDR1 is MNHNS, CDR2 SASEGT. The CDR3 is 17 residues long. CDR3 sequence reads: CASRQADRGLLNTEAFF. CDR3 nucleotides: TGTGCCAGCAGACAGGCGGACAGGGGGCTTTTGAACACTGAAGCTTTCTTT.

CDR3 in DNA: TGTGCCAGCAACAGAGACAGTTACAATGAGCAGTTCTTC. As protein: CASNRDSYNEQFF. The V gene is TRBV6-1, the J gene TRBJ2-1; TRBD1 might be the D (5 bases). Germline V lookup: CDR1 MNHNS, CDR2 SASEGT. The CDR3 consists of 13 residues. Between the trimmed V and J ends, which lost 7 bases and 4 bases, there was a span of 11 bases.

Worth noting for this clonotype: One end of the junction is discordant with germline, which a read error may explain. The chain couples TRBV28 to TRBJ1-2; D may be TRBD1 (5 bases). The CDR3 length is 11 residues. Germline lookup yields CDR1 MDHEN and CDR2 SYDVKM. The CDR3 coding sequence is TGTGCCAGCTGTTTAGGGGAAAGTCCCACCTTC. Amino acids: CASCLGESPTF.

V and J are TRBV6-1 and TRBJ1-1; D perhaps matches TRBD1 (6 bases). Between the trimmed V and J ends, which lost 7 bases and 1 base, there was a span of 10 bases. CDR1 is MNHNS, CDR2 SASEGT, per germline. This CDR3 is 13 amino acids long. CDR3 in amino acids: CASTLQGNTEAFF. Here the CDR3 DNA reads TGTGCCAGCACCTTACAGGGGAACACTGAAGCTTTCTTT.

In its sample, this clonotype was seen many times. The V gene is TRBV28, the J gene TRBJ1-1; maybe TRBD1 (5 bases). Trimming cost V 6 bases and J 7 bases, with 12 bases left between them. Germline CDR1 is MDHEN and CDR2 is SYDVKM. The CDR3 has 12 amino acids. This CDR3 is CASSSPGLEAFF. The CDR3 DNA is TGTGCCAGCAGCTCACCGGGACTTGAAGCTTTCTTT.

This clonotype has at least ten counts. V and J are TRBV18 and TRBJ1-5; a weak D match, TRBD1 (6 bases). This CDR3 is 13 amino acids long. CDR1 is KGHSH and CDR2 is LQKENI in the germline V gene. V was trimmed by 6 bases and J by 12 bases, leaving 18 bases between them. The CDR3 is CASSLSSRGDQHF. The CDR3, as DNA: TGTGCCAGCTCGCTTTCCTCGAGGGGGGACCAGCATTTT.

By share, this clonotype ranks as medium-sized. The V and J genes are TRBV29-1 and TRBJ1-1, with TRBD1 as a possible D gene (6 bases). This CDR3 is built from 14 residues. Germline CDR1 reads SQVTM; CDR2 reads ANQGSEA. Trimming removed 4 bases at V and 1 base at J, with 13 bases between. DNA for the CDR3: TGCAGCGTTGCCAGCGGGACACAGAACACTGAAGCTTTCTTT. Amino acid sequence: CSVASGTQNTEAFF.

In its sample, this clonotype is medium-sized. The J gene is TRBJ2-2, the V gene TRBV19, with TRBD2 identical over 10 bases. The V and J ends lost 2 bases and 4 bases, in that order; junction bases with no gene match: 1. CDR1 is LNHDA, CDR2 SQIVND, per germline (reference sequence). The CDR3 spans 15 residues. CDR3 nucleotide sequence: TGTGCCAGTAGTATAAGCGGGAGGGCCACCGGGGAGCTGTTTTTT. It encodes CASSISGRATGELFF.

This clonotype has ten or more counts. This chain uses TRBV2 with TRBJ2-7; the match to TRBD1 covers 12 bases. J was trimmed by 6 bases and V by 5 bases; bases with no gene match: 8. The CDR3 sequence is 15 residues long. Germline assignment: CDR1 SNHLY and CDR2 FYNNEI. This CDR3 reads CASSISGQGAAEQYF. The CDR3 DNA sequence: TGTGCCAGCAGTATCTCGGGACAGGGGGCTGCCGAGCAGTACTTC.

This clonotype was counted a few times. The chain is built from TRBV7-6 and TRBJ1-1; 8 positions agree with TRBD1. V dropped 5 bases and J dropped 1; count of bases not matched to a gene: 15. CDR3 size: 18 residues. From germline, CDR1 is SGHVS and CDR2 FNYEAQ. In DNA form, the CDR3 reads TGTGCCAGCAGCCAACGACCGGACAGGGTGTTGAGGAACACTGAAGCTTTCTTT. Translated: CASSQRPDRVLRNTEAFF. Supplemented by reference TRBV7-6 and TRBJ1-1, the full variable domain reads GAGVSQSPRYKVTKRGQDVALRCDPISGHVSLYWYRQALGQGPEFLTYFNYEAQQDKSGLPNDRFSAERPEGSISTLTIQRTEQRDSAMYRCASSQRPDRVLRNTEAFFGQGTRLTVV.

This clonotype is judged medium-sized (0.01 to 0.1%). The chain links TRBV28 to TRBJ2-7, with D perhaps matching TRBD1 (6 bases). V was clipped by 4 bases and J by 4 bases, with 8 bases between them. The germline CDR1 and CDR2 sequences are MDHEN and SYDVKM. CDR3 length: 12 amino acids. The CDR3 region has the DNA TGTGCCAGCAGTTCCGGACAGTACGAGCAGTACTTC. Its translation is CASSSGQYEQYF.

V is TRBV11-2 and J is TRBJ1-6, with D perhaps TRBD1 (6 bases). The CDR3 spans 13 residues. Germline CDR1 SGHAT, CDR2 FQNNGV. Trimming pared 8 bases from V and 6 bases from J, leaving 11 bases between. CDR3 DNA sequence: TGTGCCAGCGGCGGGACACTTAATTCACCCCTCCACTTT. This codes for CASGGTLNSPLHF.

This clonotype was seen repeatedly, ten times or more. This chain connects TRBV24-1 to TRBJ2-2; TRBD1 might be the D (5 bases). This CDR3 region has 18 residues. CDR1 and CDR2 (germline): KGHDR, SFDVKD. The V end was cut by 3 bases, the J end by 4 bases, with 20 bases between. The CDR3 DNA sequence: TGTGCCACCAGTGATACAGCAAGGGGAAACATCGGCACCGGGGAGCTGTTTTTT. It yields the protein CATSDTARGNIGTGELFF.

The table lists this clonotype with many counts. A much more abundant neighbour one base away suggests this may be a read error. The V and J genes are TRBV20-1 and TRBJ2-3; D gene unclear. Germline V gene lookup returns CDR1 DFQATT and CDR2 SNEGSKA (reference sequence). CDR3 length: 12 residues. CDR3 sequence reads: CSAAPSTDAQYF. The CDR3 DNA reads as TGCAGTGCGGCCCCGAGCACAGATGCGCAGTATTTT.

In its sample, this clonotype is medium-sized (0.01 to 0.1%). The chain combines TRBV30 with TRBJ1-6, with D tentatively TRBD1 (5 bases). Trimming cost V 5 bases and J 12 bases, with 17 bases left between them. There are 13 residues in the CDR3. CDR1 and CDR2 from the germline V gene are GTSNPN and SVGIG (reference sequence). The CDR3 here is CAWSRQTYEPLHF. The CDR3 nucleotides are TGTGCCTGGTCACGACAGACCTATGAACCCCTCCACTTT.

By share, this clonotype counts as medium-sized (0.01 to 0.1%). The genes are TRBV20-1 and TRBJ2-5, with 8 nucleotides matching TRBD2. Losses at the gene ends were 0 bases for V and 1 base for J; bases not matched to a gene: 4. CDR1 and CDR2 from the germline V gene are DFQATT and SNEGSKA (reference sequence). The CDR3 covers 15 residues. CDR3 in amino acids: CSAREGGGIQETQYF. The DNA of the CDR3 is TGCAGTGCTAGAGAGGGCGGGGGGATCCAAGAGACCCAGTACTTC.

Ten or more counts support this clonotype. The chain recombines TRBV14 with TRBJ2-1; 8 bases align to TRBD1. This CDR3 spans 16 amino acids. From germline, CDR1 is SGHDN and CDR2 FVKESK. V dropped 4 bases and J dropped 4; count of bases not matched to a gene: 9. CDR3: CASSRPTGALYNEQFF. The DNA for the CDR3 is TGTGCCAGCAGCCGACCGACAGGGGCCCTATACAATGAGCAGTTCTTC. The whole variable domain, remainder taken from reference TRBV14 and TRBJ2-1, is EAGVTQFPSHSVIEKGQTVTLRCDPISGHDNLYWYRRVMGKEIKFLLHFVKESKQDESGMPNNRFLAERTGGTYSTLKVQPAELEDSGVYFCASSRPTGALYNEQFFGPGTRLTVL.

Remarks on this clonotype: At one end the junction does not follow the germline gene, possibly because of a read error. V gene TRBV20-1 combines with J gene TRBJ2-1; D unclear. Germline V gene lookup returns CDR1 DFQATT and CDR2 SNEGSKA (reference sequence). The CDR3 totals 14 residues. CDR3 nucleotide sequence: TGCAGTGCTAGAGACCTGATCTCCTACAATGAGCGGTTCTTC. It is translated as CSARDLISYNERFF.

To note about this clonotype: This is likely a read error, given that the CDR3 carries no conserved phenylalanine or tryptophan at its end. This chain uses TRBV6-1 with TRBJ1-2, with a tentative D call TRBD1 (5 bases). The CDR3 covers 14 residues. Germline CDR1 reads MNHNS; CDR2 reads SASEGT. CDR3 nucleotide sequence: TGTGCCAGCAGTCCCTTGGACAAGTACTATGGATACACCTTA. Its translation: CASSPLDKYYGYTL.

The chain has TRBV11-2 and TRBJ2-3, with D unclear. V lost 4 bases and J lost 2, with 19 bases in between. The germline gives CDR1 SGHAT, CDR2 FQNNGV. The length of the CDR3 is 17 residues. In DNA, the CDR3 is TGTGCCAGCAGCTCGGATTGGCTAGTTGAGGTCACAGATACGCAGTATTTT. Translating it yields CASSSDWLVEVTDTQYF.

As for this clonotype: Compared with germline, one end of the junction differs, possibly owing to a read error. V usage is TRBV28 and J usage is TRBJ1-2; TRBD1 matches 9 bases. This CDR3 contains 14 residues. The germline V gene encodes CDR1 MDHEN and CDR2 SYDVKM. CDR3 sequence: CASSTDRGEGGYNF. The CDR3 nucleotides are TGTGCCAGCAGCACGGACAGGGGTGAGGGTGGCTACAACTTC.

As DNA, the CDR3 is TGTGAAGGCAGCGTCCGTATGAACACAGATACGCAGTATTTT. The encoded protein is CEGSVRMNTDTQYF. This sequence joins TRBV2 and TRBJ2-3; D unresolved. The CDR3 loop spans 14 amino acids. Germline CDR1 and CDR2: SNHLY and FYNNEI. Full variable domain (outside the CDR3, taken from reference TRBV2 and TRBJ2-3): EPEVTQTPSHQVTQMGQEVILRCVPISNHLYFYWYRQILGQKVEFLVSFYNNEISEKSEIFDDQFSVERPDGSNFTLKIRSTKLEDSAMYFCEGSVRMNTDTQYFGPGTRLTVL.

This clonotype was detected ten times or more. CDR3 residues: CAWSVGAGGSGANVLTF. CDR3 sequence (DNA): TGTGCCTGGAGTGTAGGGGCAGGGGGTTCTGGGGCCAACGTCCTGACTTTC. The gene calls are TRBV30 and TRBJ2-6; 7 bases line up with TRBD1. Germline loops: CDR1 GTSNPN, CDR2 SVGIG (reference sequence). V lost 0 bases, J lost 1 base, and 6 bases stayed unmatched. CDR3 length: 17 residues. The variable domain in full, with the rest retrieved from reference TRBV30 and TRBJ2-6, is SQTIHQWPATLVQPVGSPLSLECTVEGTSNPNLYWYRQAAGRGLQLLFYSVGIGQISSEVPQNLSASRPQDRQFILSSKKLLLSDSGFYLCAWSVGAGGSGANVLTFGAGSRLTVL.

This clonotype was seen a single time. The rearrangement uses TRBV5-1 and TRBJ2-1; 12 bases fit TRBD2. The CDR3 covers 13 residues. The ends lost 7 bases at V and 9 bases at J; junction bases unmatched: 5. Germline V gene data show CDR1 as SGHRS and CDR2 as YFSETQ. The CDR3 loop is CASRTSGDGEQFF. In DNA, the CDR3 is TGCGCCAGCCGGACTAGCGGGGACGGTGAGCAGTTCTTC.

Details on this clonotype: One junction end disagrees with the germline gene, perhaps due to a read error. The genes are TRBV28 and TRBJ2-7; the match to TRBD2 covers 7 bases. The germline CDR1 and CDR2 sequences are MDHEN and SYDVKM. CDR3 length: 12 amino acids. In DNA form, the CDR3 reads TGTACCAGACAAGCGGGAACCTACGAGCAGTACTTC. This translates into CTRQAGTYEQYF.